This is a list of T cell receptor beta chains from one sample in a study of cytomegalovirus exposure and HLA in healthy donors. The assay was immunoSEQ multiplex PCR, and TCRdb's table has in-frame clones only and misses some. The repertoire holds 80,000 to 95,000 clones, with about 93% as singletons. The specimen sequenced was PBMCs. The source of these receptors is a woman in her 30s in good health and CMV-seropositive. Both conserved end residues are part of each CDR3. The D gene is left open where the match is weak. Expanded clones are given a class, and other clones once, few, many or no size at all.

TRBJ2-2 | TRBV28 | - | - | CASSLFGLGELFF | TGTGCCAGCAGTTTATTTGGCCTCGGGGAGCTGTTTTTT
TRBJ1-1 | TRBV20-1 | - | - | CSASRNTEAFF | TGCAGTGCCAGTCGGAACACTGAAGCTTTCTTT
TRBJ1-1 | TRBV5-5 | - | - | CASTRGWRTEAFF | TGTGCCAGCACCCGAGGGTGGCGGACTGAAGCTTTCTTT
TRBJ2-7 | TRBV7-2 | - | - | CASSSIGGAGSPYEQYF | TGTGCCAGCAGCTCTATAGGCGGGGCAGGGTCACCCTACGAGCAGTACTTC
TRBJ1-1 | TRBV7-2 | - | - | CASSLVLGHGPFGAFF | TGTGCCAGCAGCTTAGTCCTAGGACACGGACCGTTCGGGGCTTTCTTT
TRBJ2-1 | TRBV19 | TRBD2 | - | CASSGYSGSYEQFF | TGTGCCAGTAGTGGGTATAGCGGGAGCTATGAGCAGTTCTTC
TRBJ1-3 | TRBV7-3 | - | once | CASSLSGGPGNTIYF | TGTGCCAGCAGCTTAAGCGGGGGGCCTGGAAACACCATATATTTT
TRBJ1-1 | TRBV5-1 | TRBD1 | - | CASSLTGQMNTEAFF | TGCGCCAGCAGCCTTACGGGACAGATGAACACTGAAGCTTTCTTT
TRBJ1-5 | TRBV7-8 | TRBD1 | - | CASSPRTGGGNQPQHF | TGTGCCAGCAGCCCCAGGACAGGAGGCGGCAATCAGCCCCAGCATTTT
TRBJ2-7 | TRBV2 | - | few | CASMRSLRGDEQYF | TGTGCCAGCATGCGCTCACTCCGCGGCGACGAGCAGTACTTC
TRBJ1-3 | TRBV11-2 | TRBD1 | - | CASSQRGPGNTIYF | TGTGCCAGCAGCCAGAGGGGGCCTGGAAACACCATATATTTT
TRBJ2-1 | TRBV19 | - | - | CASSTGEMVNEQFF | TGTGCCAGTAGTACAGGGGAAATGGTCAATGAGCAGTTCTTC
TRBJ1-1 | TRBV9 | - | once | CASNPLPVATTEAFF | TGTGCCAGCAACCCACTTCCGGTGGCGACAACTGAAGCTTTCTTT
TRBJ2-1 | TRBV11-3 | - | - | CASSLKVGQSGEQFF | TGTGCCAGCAGCTTAAAGGTTGGGCAGAGTGGTGAGCAGTTCTTC
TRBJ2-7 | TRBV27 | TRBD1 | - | CASSTRDRGLLEQYF | TGTGCCAGCAGTACCCGGGACAGGGGGCTTTTAGAGCAGTACTTC
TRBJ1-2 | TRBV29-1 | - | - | CSVALGRWDGYTF | TGCAGCGTTGCCTTGGGGAGGTGGGATGGCTACACCTTC
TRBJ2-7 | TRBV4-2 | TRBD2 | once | CASSQEMSSGRAGSYEQYF | TGTGCCAGCAGCCAAGAGATGAGTAGCGGGAGGGCCGGTTCCTACGAGCAGTACTTC
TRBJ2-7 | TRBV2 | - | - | CASLGRTVLWEQYF | TGTGCCAGTCTGGGGCGGACGGTATTGTGGGAGCAGTACTTC
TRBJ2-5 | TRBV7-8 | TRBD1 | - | CASSPTGGSETQYF | TGTGCCAGCAGCCCGACAGGGGGAAGTGAGACCCAGTACTTC
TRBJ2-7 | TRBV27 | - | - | CASRRTASNYEQYF | TGTGCCAGCAGGCGGACAGCTTCGAACTACGAGCAGTACTTC
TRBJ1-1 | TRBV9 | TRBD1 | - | CASSVGIGQGAPMNTEAFF | TGTGCCAGCAGCGTGGGTATAGGACAGGGGGCTCCCATGAACACTGAAGCTTTCTTT
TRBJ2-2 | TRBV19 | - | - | CASSRWTYQNTGELFF | TGTGCCAGTAGTCGTTGGACATACCAGAACACCGGGGAGCTGTTTTTT
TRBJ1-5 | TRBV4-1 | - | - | CASSQASGRQPQHF | TGCGCCAGCAGCCAAGCCTCAGGGCGCCAGCCCCAGCATTTT
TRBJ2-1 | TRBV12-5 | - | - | CASAGNEQFF | TGTGCTAGTGCGGGGAATGAGCAGTTCTTC